By proportion, the clone carrying this TCR beta chain is medium-sized. Its antigen is currently unknown. The presence of a unique molecular identifier marked each TCR cDNA molecule. Using its own MiXCR run on the 5' RACE reads, TCRdb lists one record per CDR3 protein. The sample carries 11,000 to 15,000 distinct CDR3 sequences, 10% recorded once. The sample is drawn from a study of spatial heterogeneity in lung cancer. Study details: Alpha-chain detections were consistently fewer than beta-chain detections among the sequences. Study-wide points: At tumor resection, ubiquitous expanded TCRs were detected in blood more often than later.

This sample's time point: sample taken at primary tumor resection. Whole RNA was taken from tumor, nontumor lung or frozen PBMC; it was then sequenced unsorted. There were 65 or so donors, all of them untreated patients with early-stage non-small cell lung cancer. The V gene's germline CDR1 is LGHNA and CDR2 YNFKEQ. This CDR3 spans 17 amino acids. V shed 2 bases and J shed 8 bases, with 21 bases lying between them. This receptor was taken from a male donor with early-stage non-small cell lung cancer. This sequence joins TRBV4-2 and TRBJ1-4; D gene unclear. Sequenced here: PBMCs, sampled at surgery. The CDR3 DNA is TGTGCCAGCAGCCAATCGCAAGCCAGGCGGAACGCCGAAAAACTGTTTTTT. Residues: CASSQSQARRNAEKLFF.